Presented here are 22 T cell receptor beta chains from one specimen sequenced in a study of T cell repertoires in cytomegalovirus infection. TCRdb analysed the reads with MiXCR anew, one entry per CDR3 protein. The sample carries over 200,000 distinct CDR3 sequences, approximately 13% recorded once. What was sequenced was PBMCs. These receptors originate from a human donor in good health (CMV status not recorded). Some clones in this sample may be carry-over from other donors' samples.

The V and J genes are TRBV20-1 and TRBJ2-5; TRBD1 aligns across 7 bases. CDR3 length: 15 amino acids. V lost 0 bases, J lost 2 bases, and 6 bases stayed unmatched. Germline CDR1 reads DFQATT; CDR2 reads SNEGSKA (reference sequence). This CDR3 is CSARDFMDRQETQYF. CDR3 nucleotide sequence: TGCAGTGCTAGAGACTTTATGGACAGGCAAGAGACCCAGTACTTC.

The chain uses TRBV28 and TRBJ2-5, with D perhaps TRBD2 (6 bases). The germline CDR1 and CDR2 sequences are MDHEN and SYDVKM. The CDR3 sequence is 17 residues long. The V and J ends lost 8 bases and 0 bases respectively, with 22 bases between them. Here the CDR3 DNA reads TGTGCCAGCTCACCGGCGGGCTTAGCGGTATACCAAGAGACCCAGTACTTC. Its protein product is CASSPAGLAVYQETQYF.

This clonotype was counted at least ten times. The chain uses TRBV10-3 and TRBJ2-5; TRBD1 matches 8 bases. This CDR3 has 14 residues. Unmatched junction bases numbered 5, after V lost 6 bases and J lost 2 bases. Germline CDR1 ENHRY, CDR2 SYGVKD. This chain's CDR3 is CAIRRDRPQETQYF. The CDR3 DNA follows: TGTGCCATCAGGCGGGACAGGCCACAAGAGACCCAGTACTTC.

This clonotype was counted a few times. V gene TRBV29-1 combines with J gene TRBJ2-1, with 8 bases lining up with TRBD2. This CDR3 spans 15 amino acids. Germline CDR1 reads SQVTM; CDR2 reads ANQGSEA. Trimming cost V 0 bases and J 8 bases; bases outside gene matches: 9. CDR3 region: CSVEEAGGRPHEQFF. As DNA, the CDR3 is TGCAGCGTTGAAGAGGCGGGGGGACGTCCCCATGAGCAGTTCTTC.

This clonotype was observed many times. As DNA, the CDR3 is TGCAGTGCTTCCTCAGAGGTCGGCCGCAATGAGCAGTTCTTC. It is translated as CSASSEVGRNEQFF. This chain uses TRBV20-1 with TRBJ2-1; D remains unclear. V was shortened by 5 bases and J by 6 bases, with 17 bases between the two germline ends. Germline CDR1 reads DFQATT; CDR2 reads SNEGSKA (reference sequence). The CDR3 is made up of 14 amino acids.

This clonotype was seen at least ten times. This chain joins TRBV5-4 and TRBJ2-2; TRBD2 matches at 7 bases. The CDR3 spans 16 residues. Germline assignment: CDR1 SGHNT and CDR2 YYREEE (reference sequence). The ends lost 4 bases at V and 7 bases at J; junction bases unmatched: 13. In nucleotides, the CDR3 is TGTGCCAGCAGCACACCGACTAGCCAGGGCGTCGGGGAGCTGTTTTTT. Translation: CASSTPTSQGVGELFF.

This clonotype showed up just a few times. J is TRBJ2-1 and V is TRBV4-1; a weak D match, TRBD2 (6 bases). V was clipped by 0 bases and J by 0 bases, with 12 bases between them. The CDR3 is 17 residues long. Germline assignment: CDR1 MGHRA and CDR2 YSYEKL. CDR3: CASSQERLESSYNEQFF. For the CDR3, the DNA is TGCGCCAGCAGCCAAGAACGACTAGAGAGCTCCTACAATGAGCAGTTCTTC.

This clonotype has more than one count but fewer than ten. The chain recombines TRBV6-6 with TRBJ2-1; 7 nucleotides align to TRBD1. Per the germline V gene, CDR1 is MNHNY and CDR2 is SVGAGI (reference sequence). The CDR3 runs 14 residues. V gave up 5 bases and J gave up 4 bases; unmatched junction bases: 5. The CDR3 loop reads CASSRTGDYNEQFF. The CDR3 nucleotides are TGTGCCAGCAGTCGGACAGGCGATTACAATGAGCAGTTCTTC.

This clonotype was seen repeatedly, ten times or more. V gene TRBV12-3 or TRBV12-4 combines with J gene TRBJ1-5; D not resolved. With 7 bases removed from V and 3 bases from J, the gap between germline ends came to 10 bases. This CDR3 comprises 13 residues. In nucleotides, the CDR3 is TGTGCCAGCAATGCGAGGGTCAATCAGCCCCAGCATTTT. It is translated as CASNARVNQPQHF.

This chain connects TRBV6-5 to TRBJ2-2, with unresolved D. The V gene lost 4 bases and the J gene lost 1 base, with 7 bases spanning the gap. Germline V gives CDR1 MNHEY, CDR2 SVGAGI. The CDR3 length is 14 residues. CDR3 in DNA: TGTGCCAGCAGTTTTGTAGGGAACACCGGGGAGCTGTTTTTT. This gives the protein CASSFVGNTGELFF.

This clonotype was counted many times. The CDR3 DNA is TGTGCCACCAGCAGATTGAGCACAGATACGCAGTATTTT. Protein product: CATSRLSTDTQYF. This chain uses TRBV15 with TRBJ2-3; D not certain. The V gene's germline CDR1 is LNHNV and CDR2 YYDKDF (reference sequence). The V and J ends lost 2 bases and 0 bases respectively, with 3 bases between them. The CDR3 is made up of 13 amino acids.

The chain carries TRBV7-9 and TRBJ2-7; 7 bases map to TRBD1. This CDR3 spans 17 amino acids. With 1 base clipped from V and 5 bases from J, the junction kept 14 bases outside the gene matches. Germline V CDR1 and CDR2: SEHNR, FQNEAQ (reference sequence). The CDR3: CASSLETGNKNSHEQYF. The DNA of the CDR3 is TGTGCCAGCAGCTTAGAGACAGGGAATAAAAATTCCCACGAGCAGTACTTC.

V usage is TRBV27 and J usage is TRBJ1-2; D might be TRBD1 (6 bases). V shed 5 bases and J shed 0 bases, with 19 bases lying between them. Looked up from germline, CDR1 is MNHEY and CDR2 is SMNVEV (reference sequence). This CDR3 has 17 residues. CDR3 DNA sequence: TGTGCCAGCAGTCGAGGGGGGGACCTCCTAACTAACTATGGCTACACCTTC. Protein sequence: CASSRGGDLLTNYGYTF.

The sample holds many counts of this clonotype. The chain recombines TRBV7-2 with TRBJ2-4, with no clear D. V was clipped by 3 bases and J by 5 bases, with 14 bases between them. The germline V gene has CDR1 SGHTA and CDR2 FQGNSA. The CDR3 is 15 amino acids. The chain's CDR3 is CASSFSSLAQNIQYF. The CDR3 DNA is TGTGCCAGCAGCTTCAGTAGTCTCGCCCAAAACATTCAGTACTTC. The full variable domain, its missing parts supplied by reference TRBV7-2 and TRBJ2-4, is GAGVSQSPSNKVTEKGKDVELRCDPISGHTALYWYRQSLGQGLEFLIYFQGNSAPDKSGLPSDRFSAERTGGSVSTLTIQRTQQEDSAVYLCASSFSSLAQNIQYFGAGTRLSVL.

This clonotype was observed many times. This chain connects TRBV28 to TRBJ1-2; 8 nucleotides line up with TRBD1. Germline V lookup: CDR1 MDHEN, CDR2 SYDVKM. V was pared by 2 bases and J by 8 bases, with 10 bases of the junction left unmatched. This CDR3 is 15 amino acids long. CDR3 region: CASSLAGQGLWGYTF. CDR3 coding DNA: TGTGCCAGCAGTTTAGCAGGACAGGGATTGTGGGGCTACACCTTC.

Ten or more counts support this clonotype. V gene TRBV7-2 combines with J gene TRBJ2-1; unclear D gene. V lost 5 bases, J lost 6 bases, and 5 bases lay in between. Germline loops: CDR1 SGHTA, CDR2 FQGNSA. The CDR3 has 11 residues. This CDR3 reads CASSPFNEQFF. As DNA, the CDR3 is TGTGCCAGCAGCCCCTTCAATGAGCAGTTCTTC.

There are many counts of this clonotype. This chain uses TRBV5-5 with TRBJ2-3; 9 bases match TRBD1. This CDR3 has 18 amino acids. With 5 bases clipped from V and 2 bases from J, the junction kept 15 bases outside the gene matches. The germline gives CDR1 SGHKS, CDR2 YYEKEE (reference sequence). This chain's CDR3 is CASRRDRGGSSYTDTQYF. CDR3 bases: TGTGCCAGCAGACGCGACAGGGGGGGATCCTCCTACACAGATACGCAGTATTTT.

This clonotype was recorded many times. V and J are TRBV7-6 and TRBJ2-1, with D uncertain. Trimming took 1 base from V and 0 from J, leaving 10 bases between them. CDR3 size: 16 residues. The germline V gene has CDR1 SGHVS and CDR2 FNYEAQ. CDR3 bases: TGTGCCAGCAGCTTAGTGGGGATGAGCTCCTACAATGAGCAGTTCTTC. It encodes CASSLVGMSSYNEQFF.

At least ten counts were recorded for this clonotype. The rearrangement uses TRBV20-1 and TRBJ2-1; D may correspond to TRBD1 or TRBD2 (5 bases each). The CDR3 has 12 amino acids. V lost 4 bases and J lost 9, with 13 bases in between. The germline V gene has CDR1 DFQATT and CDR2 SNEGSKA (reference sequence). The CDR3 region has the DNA TGCAGTGCTACTATGGGGGTGGGTGAGCAGTTCTTC. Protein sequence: CSATMGVGEQFF.

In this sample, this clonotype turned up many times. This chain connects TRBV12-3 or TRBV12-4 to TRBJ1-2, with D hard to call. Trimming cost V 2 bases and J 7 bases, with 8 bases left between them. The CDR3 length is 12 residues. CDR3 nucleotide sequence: TGTGCCAGCAGTTTACGGGTTGGTGGCTACACCTTC. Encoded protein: CASSLRVGGYTF.

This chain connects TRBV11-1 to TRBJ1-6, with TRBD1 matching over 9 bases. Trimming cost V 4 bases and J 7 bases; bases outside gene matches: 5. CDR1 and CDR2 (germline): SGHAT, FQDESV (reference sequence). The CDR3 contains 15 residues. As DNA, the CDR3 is TGTGCCAGCAGCTCGGGACAGGGTTCGAATTCACCCCTCCACTTT. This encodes CASSSGQGSNSPLHF.

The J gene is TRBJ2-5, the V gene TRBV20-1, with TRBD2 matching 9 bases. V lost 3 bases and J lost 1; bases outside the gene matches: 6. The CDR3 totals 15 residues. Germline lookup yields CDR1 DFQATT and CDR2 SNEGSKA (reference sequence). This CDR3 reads CSASPLSGSQETQYF. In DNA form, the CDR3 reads TGCAGTGCTAGCCCCCTTAGCGGGAGCCAAGAGACCCAGTACTTC.